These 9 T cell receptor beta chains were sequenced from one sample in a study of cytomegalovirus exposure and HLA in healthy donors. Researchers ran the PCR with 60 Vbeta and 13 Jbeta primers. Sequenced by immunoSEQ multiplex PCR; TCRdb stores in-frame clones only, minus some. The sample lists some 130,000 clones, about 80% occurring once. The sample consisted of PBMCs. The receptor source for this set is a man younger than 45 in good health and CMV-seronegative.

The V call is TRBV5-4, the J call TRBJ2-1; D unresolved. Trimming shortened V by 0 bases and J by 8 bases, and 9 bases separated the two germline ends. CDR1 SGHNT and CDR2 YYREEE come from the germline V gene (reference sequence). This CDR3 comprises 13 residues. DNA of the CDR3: TGTGCCAGCAGCTTGGAGAGCAATCATGAGCAGTTCTTC. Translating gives CASSLESNHEQFF. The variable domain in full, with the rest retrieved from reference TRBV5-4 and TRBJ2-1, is ETGVTQSPTHLIKTRGQQVTLRCSSQSGHNTVSWYQQALGQGPQFIFQYYREEENGRGNFPPRFSGLQFPNYSSELNVNALELDDSALYLCASSLESNHEQFFGPGTRLTVL.

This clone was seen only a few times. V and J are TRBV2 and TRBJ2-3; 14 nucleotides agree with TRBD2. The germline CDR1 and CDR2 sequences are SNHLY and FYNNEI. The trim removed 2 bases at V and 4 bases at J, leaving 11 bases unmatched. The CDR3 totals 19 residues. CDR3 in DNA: TGTGCCAGCAGTGAACCCCCCCCGGGACTAGCGGGAGTATCAGATACGCAGTATTTT. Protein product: CASSEPPPGLAGVSDTQYF.

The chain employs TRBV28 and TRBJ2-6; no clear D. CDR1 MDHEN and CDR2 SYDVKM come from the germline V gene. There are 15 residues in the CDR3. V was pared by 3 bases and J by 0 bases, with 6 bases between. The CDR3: CASSLLSSGANVLTF. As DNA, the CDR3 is TGTGCCAGCAGTTTGCTGAGCTCTGGGGCCAACGTCCTGACTTTC.

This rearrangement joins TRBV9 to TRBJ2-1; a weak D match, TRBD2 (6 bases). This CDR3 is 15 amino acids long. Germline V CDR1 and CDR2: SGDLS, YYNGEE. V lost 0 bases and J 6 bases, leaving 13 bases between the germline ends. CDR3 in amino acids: CASSVDAGRGNEQFF. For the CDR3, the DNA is TGTGCCAGCAGCGTAGATGCGGGACGGGGCAATGAGCAGTTCTTC.

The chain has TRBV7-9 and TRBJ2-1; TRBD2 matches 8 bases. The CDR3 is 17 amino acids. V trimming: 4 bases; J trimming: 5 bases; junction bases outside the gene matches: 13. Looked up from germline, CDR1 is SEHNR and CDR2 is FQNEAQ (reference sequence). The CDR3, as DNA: TGTGCCAGCAGCTCCACTACGAACAGCGGGGGCAACAATGAGCAGTTCTTC. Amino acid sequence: CASSSTTNSGGNNEQFF.

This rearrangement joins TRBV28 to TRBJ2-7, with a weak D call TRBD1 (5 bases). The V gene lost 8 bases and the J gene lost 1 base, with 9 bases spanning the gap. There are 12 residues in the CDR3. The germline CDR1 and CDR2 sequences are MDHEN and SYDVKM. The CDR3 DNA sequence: TGTGCCAGCCGACAGACATCCTACGAGCAGTACTTC. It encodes CASRQTSYEQYF.

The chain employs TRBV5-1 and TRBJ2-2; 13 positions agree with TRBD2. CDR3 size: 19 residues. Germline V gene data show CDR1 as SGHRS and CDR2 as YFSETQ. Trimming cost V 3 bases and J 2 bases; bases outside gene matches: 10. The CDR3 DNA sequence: TGCGCCAGCAGCTCTCTCAGGCCGGGACTAGCGGGAAACACCGGGGAGCTGTTTTTT. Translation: CASSSLRPGLAGNTGELFF.

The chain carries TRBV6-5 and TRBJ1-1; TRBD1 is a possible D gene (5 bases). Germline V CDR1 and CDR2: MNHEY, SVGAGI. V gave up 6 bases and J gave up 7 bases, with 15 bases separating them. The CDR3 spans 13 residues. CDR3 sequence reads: CASRIVGRDEAFF. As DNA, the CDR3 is TGTGCCAGCAGAATTGTGGGGCGGGATGAAGCTTTCTTT.

The CDR3 here is CASSSGMSSYEQYF. CDR3 nucleotides: TGTGCCAGCAGTAGCGGGATGAGCTCCTACGAGCAGTACTTC. The V and J genes are TRBV6-4 and TRBJ2-7, with 7 bases lining up with TRBD2. V lost 5 bases and J lost 0; bases outside the gene matches: 4. The CDR3 loop spans 14 amino acids. Looked up from germline, CDR1 is MRHNA and CDR2 is SNTAGT.